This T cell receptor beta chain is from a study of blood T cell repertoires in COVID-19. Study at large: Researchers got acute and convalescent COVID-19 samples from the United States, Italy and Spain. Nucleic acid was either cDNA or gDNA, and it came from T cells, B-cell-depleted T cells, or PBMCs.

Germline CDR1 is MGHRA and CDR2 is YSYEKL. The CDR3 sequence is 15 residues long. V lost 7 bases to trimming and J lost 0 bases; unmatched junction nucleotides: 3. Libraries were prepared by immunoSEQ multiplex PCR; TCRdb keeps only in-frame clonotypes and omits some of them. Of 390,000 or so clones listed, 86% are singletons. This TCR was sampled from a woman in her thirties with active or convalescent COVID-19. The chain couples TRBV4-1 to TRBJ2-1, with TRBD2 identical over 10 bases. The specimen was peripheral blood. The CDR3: CASTSSGSSYNEQFF. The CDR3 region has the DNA TGCGCCAGCACCTCTAGCGGGAGCTCCTACAATGAGCAGTTCTTC.